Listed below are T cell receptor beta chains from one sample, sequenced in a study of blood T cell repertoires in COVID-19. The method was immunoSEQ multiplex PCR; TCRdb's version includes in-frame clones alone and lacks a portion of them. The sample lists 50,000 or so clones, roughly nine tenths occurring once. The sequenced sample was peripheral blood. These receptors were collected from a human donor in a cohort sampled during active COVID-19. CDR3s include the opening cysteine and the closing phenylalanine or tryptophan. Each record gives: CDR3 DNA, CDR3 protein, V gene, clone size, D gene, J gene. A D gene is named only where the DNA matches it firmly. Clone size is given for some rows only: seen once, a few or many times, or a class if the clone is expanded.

DNA: TGTGCCAGCAGTAAGGACAGCCACACTGAAGCTTTCTTT
CDR3: CASSKDSHTEAFF
V: TRBV2
size: once
D: NA
J: TRBJ1-1

DNA: TGTGCCAGCAGTACGCCCGGGACTAGCGGGAGGTATCGAGAGACCCAGTACTTC
CDR3: CASSTPGTSGRYRETQYF
V: TRBV2
size: NA
D: TRBD2
J: TRBJ2-5

DNA: TGTGCCAGCTCACCCCAAAGCGCCTCTGGAAACACCATATATTTT
CDR3: CASSPQSASGNTIYF
V: TRBV18
size: NA
D: NA
J: TRBJ1-3

DNA: TGTGCCAGCTCACCACCCTCGGATACGCAGTATTTT
CDR3: CASSPPSDTQYF
V: TRBV18
size: NA
D: NA
J: TRBJ2-3

DNA: TGTGCCATCAGTGCGACAGGGGTAAATCAGCCCCAGCATTTT
CDR3: CAISATGVNQPQHF
V: TRBV10-3
size: NA
D: TRBD1
J: TRBJ1-5

DNA: TGTGCCAGCAGCGTAGGACTAGGTGGGGTGAATGAAAAACTGTTTTTT
CDR3: CASSVGLGGVNEKLFF
V: TRBV9
size: NA
D: NA
J: TRBJ1-4

DNA: TGTGCCAGTACCGCTCCGGGACAGGGGGCAGATACGCAGTATTTT
CDR3: CASTAPGQGADTQYF
V: TRBV19
size: NA
D: TRBD1
J: TRBJ2-3

DNA: TGCGCCAGCAGCCCCGGACAGGGTGGGTCCTACAATGAGCAGTTCTTC
CDR3: CASSPGQGGSYNEQFF
V: TRBV5-1
size: NA
D: TRBD1
J: TRBJ2-1

DNA: TGTGCCAGCAGCGTAGTAGCGGGAGGTACCGGGGAGCTGTTTTTT
CDR3: CASSVVAGGTGELFF
V: TRBV9
size: NA
D: TRBD2
J: TRBJ2-2

DNA: TGTGCCAGCTCCCCGGTGGGACAGGGTCCCCATGAGCAGTTCTTC
CDR3: CASSPVGQGPHEQFF
V: TRBV18
size: NA
D: TRBD1
J: TRBJ2-1

DNA: TGTGCCTGGAGTGTACAAAGAAACACTGAAGCTTTCTTT
CDR3: CAWSVQRNTEAFF
V: TRBV30
size: NA
D: NA
J: TRBJ1-1

DNA: TGTGCCAGCAGAGAAGGGGGTGGGAGGGAGTTCTTC
CDR3: CASREGGGREFF
V: TRBV2
size: NA
D: NA
J: TRBJ2-1

DNA: TGTGCCAGTAGCATACGAAACAGGGCCCCTACTAACTATGGCTACACCTTC
CDR3: CASSIRNRAPTNYGYTF
V: TRBV19
size: NA
D: NA
J: TRBJ1-2

DNA: TGTGCCAGCAGCAAACTAGGACAGACCAACGTCCTGACTTTC
CDR3: CASSKLGQTNVLTF
V: TRBV6-5
size: NA
D: NA
J: TRBJ2-6

DNA: TGTGCCACCAGCAGAGCCCGGGACAGTTACACCGGGGAGCTGTTTTTT
CDR3: CATSRARDSYTGELFF
V: TRBV15
size: NA
D: TRBD1
J: TRBJ2-2

DNA: TGTGCCAGCAGTGAGTCCATACCACAGGGCCGTGGCTACACCTTC
CDR3: CASSESIPQGRGYTF
V: TRBV6-1
size: NA
D: NA
J: TRBJ1-2

DNA: TGTGCCAGCAGTGGACACAGGGGCAATTCACCCCTCCACTTT
CDR3: CASSGHRGNSPLHF
V: TRBV28
size: NA
D: TRBD1
J: TRBJ1-6

DNA: TGCAGCGTTGGGACTCCTCAAGAGACCCAGTACTTC
CDR3: CSVGTPQETQYF
V: TRBV29-1
size: few
D: NA
J: TRBJ2-5

DNA: TGTGCCAGTAGTGACAGGGTAAATCAGCCCCAGCATTTT
CDR3: CASSDRVNQPQHF
V: TRBV19
size: NA
D: TRBD1
J: TRBJ1-5

DNA: TGCGCCAGCAGCCCGGACGGGACAGGGGGAAACACCATATATTTT
CDR3: CASSPDGTGGNTIYF
V: TRBV5-1
size: NA
D: TRBD1
J: TRBJ1-3

DNA: TGTGCCAGCAGCTGGAGAGTGGCCTCCTACAATGAGCAGTTCTTC
CDR3: CASSWRVASYNEQFF
V: TRBV5-6
size: once
D: NA
J: TRBJ2-1

DNA: TGTGCCAGCAGCGGGACTAGCGGGAATGAGCAGTTCTTC
CDR3: CASSGTSGNEQFF
V: TRBV12-3/TRBV12-4
size: NA
D: TRBD2
J: TRBJ2-1

DNA: TGCGCCAGCAGCTGGACTTCGACAGGGGGCTCTGGAAACACCATATATTTT
CDR3: CASSWTSTGGSGNTIYF
V: TRBV5-1
size: NA
D: TRBD1
J: TRBJ1-3

DNA: TGTGCCACCGGAGGGGCATTTCGAGGGTCTGGGGCCAACGTCCTGACTTTC
CDR3: CATGGAFRGSGANVLTF
V: TRBV24-1
size: NA
D: NA
J: TRBJ2-6

DNA: TGTGCCGGAGTGGAGGACAGGGGCCCCACCGGGGAGCTGTTTTTT
CDR3: CAGVEDRGPTGELFF
V: TRBV30
size: NA
D: TRBD1
J: TRBJ2-2

DNA: TGTGCCAGTAGTCTTCTCGGGACAGGGCACTATGGCTACACCTTC
CDR3: CASSLLGTGHYGYTF
V: TRBV19
size: once
D: TRBD1
J: TRBJ1-2

DNA: TGTGCCAGCAGCTTGGCCGGACGGAGGGAGACCCAGTACTTC
CDR3: CASSLAGRRETQYF
V: TRBV5-4
size: few
D: NA
J: TRBJ2-5

DNA: TGTGCCAGTTCCGCCGGGGACAGAGTATGGTACGAGCAGTACTTC
CDR3: CASSAGDRVWYEQYF
V: TRBV19
size: NA
D: TRBD1
J: TRBJ2-7

DNA: TGTGCCAGCTCACCGCGACAGGAACCCTATAATTCACCCCTCCACTTT
CDR3: CASSPRQEPYNSPLHF
V: TRBV18
size: NA
D: NA
J: TRBJ1-6

DNA: TGTGCCAGCAAAAAAACAGGGGGCAGGGAAAATTCACCCCTCCACTTT
CDR3: CASKKTGGRENSPLHF
V: TRBV5-6
size: NA
D: TRBD1
J: TRBJ1-6

DNA: TGTGCCAGCAGCATGACTAGCGGGACGTCCTACGAGCAGTACTTC
CDR3: CASSMTSGTSYEQYF
V: TRBV5-4
size: once
D: TRBD2
J: TRBJ2-7

DNA: TGCGCCAGCAGACCAGGTTCGGGGGATGAGCAGTTCTTC
CDR3: CASRPGSGDEQFF
V: TRBV10-2
size: NA
D: NA
J: TRBJ2-1

DNA: TGTGCCAGCAGCTTAGCTAGCGGGAGTTCCTACGAGCAGTACTTC
CDR3: CASSLASGSSYEQYF
V: TRBV7-9
size: few
D: TRBD2
J: TRBJ2-7

DNA: TGTGCCAGCAGCTTAGTTGCGACTAGCGGGAGTTTGAAGCTGTTTTTT
CDR3: CASSLVATSGSLKLFF
V: TRBV7-2
size: NA
D: TRBD2
J: TRBJ2-2

DNA: TGCGCCAGCAGCGTACAGGGGAATCAGCCCCAGCATTTT
CDR3: CASSVQGNQPQHF
V: TRBV5-1
size: NA
D: TRBD1
J: TRBJ1-5

DNA: TGTGCCACCAGCCCTCGGGGTCGGGAGGGCTACAATGAGCAGTTCTTC
CDR3: CATSPRGREGYNEQFF
V: TRBV15
size: NA
D: TRBD2
J: TRBJ2-1

DNA: TGTGCCAGCAGACCTAGGAACACTGAAGCTTTCTTT
CDR3: CASRPRNTEAFF
V: TRBV6-5
size: NA
D: NA
J: TRBJ1-1

DNA: TGCGCCAGCAGTTTAACAGGGCCGGCAACTAATGAAAAACTGTTTTTT
CDR3: CASSLTGPATNEKLFF
V: TRBV5-1
size: NA
D: NA
J: TRBJ1-4

DNA: TGCAGCGTGAGATCTAATGAAAAACTGTTTTTT
CDR3: CSVRSNEKLFF
V: TRBV29-1
size: NA
D: NA
J: TRBJ1-4

DNA: TGTGCCACCAGTGATTCGTTTGGACAGGGGGGTGGCTACACCTTC
CDR3: CATSDSFGQGGGYTF
V: TRBV24-1
size: once
D: TRBD1
J: TRBJ1-2

DNA: TGTGCCAGCAGTGAACCAGGTCCAGTTTCCTACGAGCAGTACTTC
CDR3: CASSEPGPVSYEQYF
V: TRBV25-1
size: NA
D: NA
J: TRBJ2-7

DNA: TGTGCCAGCAGCCTCCTCCCCCGGGACAGGGGGAACACTGAAGCTTTCTTT
CDR3: CASSLLPRDRGNTEAFF
V: TRBV3-1/TRBV3-2
size: NA
D: TRBD1
J: TRBJ1-1

DNA: TGTGCCAGCAGCCCAAGAGTCTCGGGGAACACTGAAGCTTTCTTT
CDR3: CASSPRVSGNTEAFF
V: TRBV9
size: NA
D: NA
J: TRBJ1-1

DNA: TGTGCCAGCAGTGAATCCAGGGCTGAGCAGTTCTTC
CDR3: CASSESRAEQFF
V: TRBV6-1
size: once
D: NA
J: TRBJ2-1

DNA: TGTGCCAGCAGCCAATTTGACAGGGGATCGGCTGAAGCTTTCTTT
CDR3: CASSQFDRGSAEAFF
V: TRBV3-1/TRBV3-2
size: NA
D: TRBD1
J: TRBJ1-1

DNA: TGTGCCAGCAGTTACTCGTCGGGGTTGAATGAAAAACTGTTTTTT
CDR3: CASSYSSGLNEKLFF
V: TRBV6-5
size: NA
D: NA
J: TRBJ1-4

DNA: TGCGCCAGCAGCTTGGGGTCGGTGGCAACTAATGAAAAACTGTTTTTT
CDR3: CASSLGSVATNEKLFF
V: TRBV5-1
size: NA
D: NA
J: TRBJ1-4

DNA: TGTGCCAGCAGCCCAGGAGCGGGTGTGAAGACCCAGTACTTC
CDR3: CASSPGAGVKTQYF
V: TRBV14
size: NA
D: NA
J: TRBJ2-5

DNA: TGTGCCAGCAGTTTTTTAGCGGGAGACTACGAGCAGTACTTC
CDR3: CASSFLAGDYEQYF
V: TRBV28
size: NA
D: TRBD2
J: TRBJ2-7

DNA: TGTGCCAGCAGCCGGCAATCCTCAGGGCCAGGCTATGGCTACACCTTC
CDR3: CASSRQSSGPGYGYTF
V: TRBV5-4
size: NA
D: NA
J: TRBJ1-2

DNA: TGTGCCAGCAGTTTGAGGGAGACCCAGTACTTC
CDR3: CASSLRETQYF
V: TRBV12-3/TRBV12-4
size: NA
D: NA
J: TRBJ2-5

DNA: TGTGCCAGCAGTTACTCGCGGGGTGAAGGCTACACCTTC
CDR3: CASSYSRGEGYTF
V: TRBV6-5
size: NA
D: NA
J: TRBJ1-2

DNA: TGTGCCAGCAGAAGCGCCGGGACTAGTTCGACCTACGAGCAGTACTTC
CDR3: CASRSAGTSSTYEQYF
V: TRBV2
size: NA
D: TRBD2
J: TRBJ2-7

DNA: TGTGCCAGTAAAACGCCGGGGGATACGGGCTACACCTTC
CDR3: CASKTPGDTGYTF
V: TRBV19
size: NA
D: NA
J: TRBJ1-2

DNA: TGTGCCAGCAGCTTCCGGGACTACGAGCAGTACTTC
CDR3: CASSFRDYEQYF
V: TRBV7-8
size: NA
D: NA
J: TRBJ2-7

DNA: TGTGCCAGCAGTTCTAGCGGGAGCAATGAGCAGTTCTTC
CDR3: CASSSSGSNEQFF
V: TRBV2
size: NA
D: TRBD2
J: TRBJ2-1

DNA: TGTGCCAGCAGTCAACTACTTACAGAGCAGTTCTTC
CDR3: CASSQLLTEQFF
V: TRBV25-1
size: NA
D: NA
J: TRBJ2-1

DNA: TGTGCCAGCAGTGCGGGACCGCCAACTAATGAAAAACTGTTTTTT
CDR3: CASSAGPPTNEKLFF
V: TRBV28
size: NA
D: NA
J: TRBJ1-4